Shown below are 10 T cell receptor beta chains from a single sample sequenced in a study of blood T cell repertoires in COVID-19. TCRdb's table, derived via immunoSEQ multiplex PCR, lists solely in-frame clones and lacks some. The sample holds approximately 170,000 clones, about 85% seen once. The sample was peripheral blood. The origin of the receptors is a man between 65 and 85 years old who had recovered from COVID-19.

The chain recombines TRBV7-3 with TRBJ2-7, with a possible D match to TRBD2 (6 bases). The CDR3 extends over 16 amino acids. CDR1 SGHTA and CDR2 FQGTGA come from the germline V gene. Trimming pared 3 bases from V and 2 bases from J, leaving 17 bases between. CDR3 DNA sequence: TGTGCCAGCAGCTTTTCCCCGGCAGGAGGGCCCTACGAGCAGTACTTC. It yields the protein CASSFSPAGGPYEQYF.

The rearrangement uses TRBV5-1 and TRBJ2-1; TRBD1 matches 9 bases. V was pared by 0 bases and J by 8 bases, with 0 bases of the junction left unmatched. The CDR3 is 13 residues long. Per germline, CDR1 SGHRS and CDR2 YFSETQ. CDR3 DNA: TGCGCCAGCAGCTTGGGGGACAGGGATGAGCAGTTCTTC. It specifies CASSLGDRDEQFF.

This clone was counted once. The rearrangement links TRBV27 to TRBJ2-4; possible D gene TRBD2, 5 bases. CDR1 MNHEY and CDR2 SMNVEV come from the germline V gene (reference sequence). Trimming removed 2 bases at V and 7 bases at J, with 15 bases between. This CDR3 contains 15 residues. DNA of the CDR3: TGTGCCAGCAGTTTAAATGGACTCCCGTGGAACATTCAGTACTTC. As protein: CASSLNGLPWNIQYF.

J is TRBJ2-3 and V is TRBV19, with D perhaps matching TRBD2 (5 bases). The germline V and J ends were trimmed by 7 bases and 5 bases, with 19 bases remaining between them. Germline V gives CDR1 LNHDA, CDR2 SQIVND (reference sequence). The CDR3 sequence is 15 residues long. The CDR3 is CASTPRRAQGDTQYF. As DNA, the CDR3 is TGTGCCAGTACCCCACGGCGGGCCCAAGGAGATACGCAGTATTTT.

The chain has TRBV5-6 and TRBJ1-4, with TRBD1 matching 8 bases. Trimming removed 4 bases from V and 6 bases from J; junction bases left unmatched: 5. The CDR3 is made up of 14 amino acids. Germline-derived CDR1 and CDR2 are SGHDT and YYEEEE. This CDR3 is CASSPGQGDEKLFF. The CDR3 DNA is TGTGCCAGCAGCCCAGGACAGGGAGATGAAAAACTGTTTTTT.

This rearrangement joins TRBV5-1 to TRBJ2-1, with a tentative D call TRBD2 (6 bases). The CDR3 extends over 14 amino acids. Germline-derived CDR1 and CDR2 are SGHRS and YFSETQ. V was clipped by 4 bases and J by 5 bases, with 13 bases between them. The CDR3 sequence: CASSLFGLNNEQFF. The DNA for the CDR3 is TGCGCCAGCAGCCTCTTTGGACTAAACAATGAGCAGTTCTTC.

Only a few counts were recorded for this clone. An end of the junction does not agree with germline; a read error may underlie this. This rearrangement joins TRBV7-7 to TRBJ2-7; tentatively, D is TRBD1 (6 bases). The length of the CDR3 is 16 residues. Germline V gene data show CDR1 as SSHAT and CDR2 as FNYEAQ (reference sequence). CDR3 coding DNA: TGTGCTAGCAGCTTACCATCGGTCGATTGGGGGCACGAGCAGTACTTC. This codes for CASSLPSVDWGHEQYF.

The chain employs TRBV12-3 or TRBV12-4 and TRBJ1-4; the D is unclear. CDR3 length equals 12 residues. The germline V and J ends were trimmed by 6 bases and 5 bases, with 7 bases remaining between them. The CDR3 is CASRRVNEKLFF. In DNA, the CDR3 is TGTGCCAGCAGGAGGGTAAATGAAAAACTGTTTTTT.

This sequence joins TRBV12-3 or TRBV12-4 and TRBJ1-1; D not resolved. The V gene lost 5 bases and the J gene lost 4 bases, with 5 bases spanning the gap. This CDR3 has 11 amino acids. The CDR3 DNA follows: TGTGCCAGCAGTCCACTCACTGAAGCTTTCTTT. Its protein is CASSPLTEAFF.

The V gene is TRBV5-1, the J gene TRBJ2-1; 9 nucleotides align to TRBD2. The germline V gene has CDR1 SGHRS and CDR2 YFSETQ. The CDR3 totals 15 residues. The junction had 8 bases not matched to a gene; V was cut back by 4 bases and J by 6 bases. DNA for the CDR3: TGCGCCAGCAGCCGACTGACTAGCGGCCTCAATGAGCAGTTCTTC. Its protein is CASSRLTSGLNEQFF. Variable domain in full (rest from reference TRBV5-1 and TRBJ2-1): KAGVTQTPRYLIKTRGQQVTLSCSPISGHRSVSWYQQTPGQGLQFLFEYFSETQRNKGNFPGRFSGRQFSNSRSEMNVSTLELGDSALYLCASSRLTSGLNEQFFGPGTRLTVL.